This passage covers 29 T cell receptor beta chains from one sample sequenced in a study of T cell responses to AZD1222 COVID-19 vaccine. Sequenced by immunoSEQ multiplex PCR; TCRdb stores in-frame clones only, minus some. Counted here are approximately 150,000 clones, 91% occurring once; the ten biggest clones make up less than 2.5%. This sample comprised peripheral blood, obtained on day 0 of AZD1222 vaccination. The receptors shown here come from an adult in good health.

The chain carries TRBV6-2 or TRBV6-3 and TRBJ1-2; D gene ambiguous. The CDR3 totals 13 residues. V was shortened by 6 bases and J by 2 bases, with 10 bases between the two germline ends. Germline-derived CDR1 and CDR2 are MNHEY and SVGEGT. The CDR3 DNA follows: TGTGCCAGCAGCTTGGACGGAAACTATGGCTACACCTTC. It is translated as CASSLDGNYGYTF.

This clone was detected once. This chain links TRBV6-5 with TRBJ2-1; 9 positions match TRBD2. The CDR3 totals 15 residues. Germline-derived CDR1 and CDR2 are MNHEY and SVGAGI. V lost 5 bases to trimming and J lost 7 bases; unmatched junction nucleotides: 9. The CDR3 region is CASSLGRGGPNEQFF. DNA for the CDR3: TGTGCCAGCAGTCTGGGGCGGGGGGGCCCAAATGAGCAGTTCTTC.

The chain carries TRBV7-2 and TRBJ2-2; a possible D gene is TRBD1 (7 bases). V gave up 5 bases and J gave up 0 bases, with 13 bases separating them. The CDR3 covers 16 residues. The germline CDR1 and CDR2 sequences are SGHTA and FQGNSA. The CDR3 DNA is TGTGCCAGCAGCCAGCGCGGGACAGCGAACACCGGGGAGCTGTTTTTT. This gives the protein CASSQRGTANTGELFF.

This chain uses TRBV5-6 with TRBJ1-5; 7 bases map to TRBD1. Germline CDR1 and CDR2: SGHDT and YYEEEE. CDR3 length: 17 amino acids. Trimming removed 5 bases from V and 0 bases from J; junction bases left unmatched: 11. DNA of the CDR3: TGTGCCAGCAGTCACAACCGGGACAGAAATAGCAATCAGCCCCAGCATTTT. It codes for CASSHNRDRNSNQPQHF.

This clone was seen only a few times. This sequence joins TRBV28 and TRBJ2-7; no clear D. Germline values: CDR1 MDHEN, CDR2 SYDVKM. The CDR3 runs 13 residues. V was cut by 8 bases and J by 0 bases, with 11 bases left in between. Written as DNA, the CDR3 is TGTGCCAGCGAGACACGCTTCTCCTACGAGCAGTACTTC. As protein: CASETRFSYEQYF. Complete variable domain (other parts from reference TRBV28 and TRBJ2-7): DVKVTQSSRYLVKRTGEKVFLECVQDMDHENMFWYRQDPGLGLRLIYFSYDVKMKEKGDIPEGYSVSREKKERFSLILESASTNQTSMYLCASETRFSYEQYFGPGTRLTVT.

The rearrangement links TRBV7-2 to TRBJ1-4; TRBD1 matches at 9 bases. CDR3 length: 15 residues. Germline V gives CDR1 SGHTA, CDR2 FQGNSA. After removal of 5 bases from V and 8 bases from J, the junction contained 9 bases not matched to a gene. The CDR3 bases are TGTGCCAGCAGCGCAACACAGGGGGCGGCGGAAAAACTGTTTTTT. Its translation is CASSATQGAAEKLFF.

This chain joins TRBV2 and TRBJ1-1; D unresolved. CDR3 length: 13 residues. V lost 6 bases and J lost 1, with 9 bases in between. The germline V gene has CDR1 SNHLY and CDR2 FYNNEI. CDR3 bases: TGTGCCAGCAGGGGGAGGGCGAACACTGAAGCTTTCTTT. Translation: CASRGRANTEAFF.

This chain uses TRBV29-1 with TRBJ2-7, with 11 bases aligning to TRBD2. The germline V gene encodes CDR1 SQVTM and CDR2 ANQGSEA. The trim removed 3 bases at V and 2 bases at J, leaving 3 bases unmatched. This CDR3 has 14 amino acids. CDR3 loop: CSVDTSGSTYEQYF. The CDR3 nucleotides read TGCAGCGTTGATACTAGCGGGAGCACCTACGAGCAGTACTTC.

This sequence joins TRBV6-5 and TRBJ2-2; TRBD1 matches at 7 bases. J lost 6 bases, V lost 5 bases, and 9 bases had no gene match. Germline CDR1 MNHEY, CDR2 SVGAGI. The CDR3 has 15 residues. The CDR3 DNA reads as TGTGCCAGCAGTCCTCCCGGGACAGTGGCCGGGGAGCTGTTTTTT. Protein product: CASSPPGTVAGELFF.

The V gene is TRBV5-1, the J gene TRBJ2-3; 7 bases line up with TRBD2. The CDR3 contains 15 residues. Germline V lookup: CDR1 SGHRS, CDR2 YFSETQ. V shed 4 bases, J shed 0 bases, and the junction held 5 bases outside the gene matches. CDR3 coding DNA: TGCGCCAGCAGCGGCGGACTAGTAAGCACAGATACGCAGTATTTT. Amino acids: CASSGGLVSTDTQYF.

CDR3 in amino acids: CASSEVSVGNGEQYF. For the CDR3, the DNA is TGTGCCAGCAGTGAAGTTAGTGTCGGGAATGGCGAGCAGTACTTC. The J gene is TRBJ2-7, the V gene TRBV2; D possibly corresponds to TRBD2 (5 bases). The CDR3 is 15 amino acids. The germline V gene has CDR1 SNHLY and CDR2 FYNNEI. V lost 1 base to trimming and J lost 6 bases, with 16 bases between them.

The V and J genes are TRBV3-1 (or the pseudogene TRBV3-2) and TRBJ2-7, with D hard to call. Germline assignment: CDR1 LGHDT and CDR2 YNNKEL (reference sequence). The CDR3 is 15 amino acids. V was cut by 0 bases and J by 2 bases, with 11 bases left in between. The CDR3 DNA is TGTGCCAGCAGCCAAGATCTAGGCTCCCCCTACGAGCAGTACTTC. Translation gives CASSQDLGSPYEQYF.

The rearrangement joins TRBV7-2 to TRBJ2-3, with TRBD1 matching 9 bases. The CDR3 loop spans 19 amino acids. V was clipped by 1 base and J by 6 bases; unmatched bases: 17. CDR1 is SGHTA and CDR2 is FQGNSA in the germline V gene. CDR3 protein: CASSLDSNPGTGRSDTQYF. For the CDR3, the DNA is TGTGCCAGCAGCTTAGATAGTAACCCCGGGACAGGGAGGAGCGATACGCAGTATTTT.

The CDR3 nucleotides read TGTGCCAGCAGTTCGAAAGGGGGGCGAAGCTCCTACGAGCAGTACTTC. It codes for CASSSKGGRSSYEQYF. The rearrangement links TRBV28 to TRBJ2-7; D assignment may be TRBD1 or TRBD2 (6 bases each). This CDR3 spans 16 amino acids. V was pared by 4 bases and J by 0 bases, with 16 bases between. The V gene's germline CDR1 is MDHEN and CDR2 SYDVKM. The variable domain in full, completed from reference TRBV28 and TRBJ2-7, reads DVKVTQSSRYLVKRTGEKVFLECVQDMDHENMFWYRQDPGLGLRLIYFSYDVKMKEKGDIPEGYSVSREKKERFSLILESASTNQTSMYLCASSSKGGRSSYEQYFGPGTRLTVT.

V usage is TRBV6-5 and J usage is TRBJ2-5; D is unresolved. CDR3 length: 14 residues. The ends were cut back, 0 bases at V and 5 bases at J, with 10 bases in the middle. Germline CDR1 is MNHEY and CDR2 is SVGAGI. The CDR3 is CASSYSGPEETQYF. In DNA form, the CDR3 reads TGTGCCAGCAGTTACTCGGGCCCGGAGGAGACCCAGTACTTC.

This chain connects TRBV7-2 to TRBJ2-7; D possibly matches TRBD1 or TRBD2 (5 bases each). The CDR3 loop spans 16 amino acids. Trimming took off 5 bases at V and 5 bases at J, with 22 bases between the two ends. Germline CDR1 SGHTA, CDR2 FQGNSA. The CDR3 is CASSPRWDGVTHEQYF. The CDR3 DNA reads TGTGCCAGCAGCCCGCGGTGGGACGGGGTCACCCACGAGCAGTACTTC. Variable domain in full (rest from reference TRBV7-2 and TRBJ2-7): GAGVSQSPSNKVTEKGKDVELRCDPISGHTALYWYRQSLGQGLEFLIYFQGNSAPDKSGLPSDRFSAERTGGSVSTLTIQRTQQEDSAVYLCASSPRWDGVTHEQYFGPGTRLTVT.

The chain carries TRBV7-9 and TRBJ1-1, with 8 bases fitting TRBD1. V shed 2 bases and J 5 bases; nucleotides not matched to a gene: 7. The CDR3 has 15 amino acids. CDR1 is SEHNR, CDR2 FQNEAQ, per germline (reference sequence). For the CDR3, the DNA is TGTGCCAGCAGCTTAACCGGACAGGGAAAAACTGAAGCTTTCTTT. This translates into CASSLTGQGKTEAFF.

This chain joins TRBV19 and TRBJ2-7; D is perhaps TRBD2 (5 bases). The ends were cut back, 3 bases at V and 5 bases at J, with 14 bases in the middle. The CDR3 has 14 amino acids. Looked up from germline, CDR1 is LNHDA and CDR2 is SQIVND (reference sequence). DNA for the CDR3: TGTGCCAGTAGTATTTTAGGGAGTTTGGACGAGCAGTACTTC. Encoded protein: CASSILGSLDEQYF. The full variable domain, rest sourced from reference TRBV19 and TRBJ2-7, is DGGITQSPKYLFRKEGQNVTLSCEQNLNHDAMYWYRQDPGQGLRLIYYSQIVNDFQKGDIAEGYSVSREKKESFPLTVTSAQKNPTAFYLCASSILGSLDEQYFGPGTRLTVT.

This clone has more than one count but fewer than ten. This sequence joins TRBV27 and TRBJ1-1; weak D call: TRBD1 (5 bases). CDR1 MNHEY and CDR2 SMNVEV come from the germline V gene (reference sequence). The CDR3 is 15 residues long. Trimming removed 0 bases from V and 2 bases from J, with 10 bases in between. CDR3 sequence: CASSLSIQGNTEAFF. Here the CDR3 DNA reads TGTGCCAGCAGTTTATCGATCCAGGGTAACACTGAAGCTTTCTTT.

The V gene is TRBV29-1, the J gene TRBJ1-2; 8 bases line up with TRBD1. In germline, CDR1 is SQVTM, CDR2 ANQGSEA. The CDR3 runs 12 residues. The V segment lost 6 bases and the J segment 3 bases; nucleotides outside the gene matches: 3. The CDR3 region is CSVSTGDYGYTF. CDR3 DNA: TGCAGCGTCTCGACAGGGGACTATGGCTACACCTTC. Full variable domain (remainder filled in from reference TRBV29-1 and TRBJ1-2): SAVISQKPSRDICQRGTSLTIQCQVDSQVTMMFWYRQQPGQSLTLIATANQGSEATYESGFVIDKFPISRPNLTFSTLTVSNMSPEDSSIYLCSVSTGDYGYTFGSGTRLTVV.

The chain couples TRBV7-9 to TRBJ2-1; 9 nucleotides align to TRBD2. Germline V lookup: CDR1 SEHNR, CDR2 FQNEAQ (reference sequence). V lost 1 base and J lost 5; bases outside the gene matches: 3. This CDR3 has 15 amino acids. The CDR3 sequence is CASSLVSGGHNEQFF. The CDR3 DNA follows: TGTGCCAGCAGCTTAGTTAGCGGGGGACACAATGAGCAGTTCTTC. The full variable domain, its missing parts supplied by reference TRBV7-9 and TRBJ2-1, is DTGVSQNPRHKITKRGQNVTFRCDPISEHNRLYWYRQTLGQGPEFLTYFQNEAQLEKSRLLSDRFSAERPKGSFSTLEIQRTEQGDSAMYLCASSLVSGGHNEQFFGPGTRLTVL.

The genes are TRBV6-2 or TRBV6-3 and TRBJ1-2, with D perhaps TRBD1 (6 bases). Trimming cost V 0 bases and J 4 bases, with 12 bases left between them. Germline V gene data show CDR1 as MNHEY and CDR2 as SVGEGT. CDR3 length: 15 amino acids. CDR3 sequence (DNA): TGTGCCAGCAGTTACTCGATAAGGGGGTCCTATGGCTACACCTTC. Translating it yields CASSYSIRGSYGYTF.

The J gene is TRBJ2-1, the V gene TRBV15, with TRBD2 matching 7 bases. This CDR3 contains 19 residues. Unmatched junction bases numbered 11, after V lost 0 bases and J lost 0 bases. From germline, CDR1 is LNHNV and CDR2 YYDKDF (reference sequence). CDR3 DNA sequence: TGTGCCACCAGCAGAGATTCGGACGGAGCGGGAAGCTCCTACAATGAGCAGTTCTTC. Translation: CATSRDSDGAGSSYNEQFF.

The CDR3 spells CASSPPKGLEETQYF. CDR3 in DNA: TGTGCCAGCTCACCACCGAAGGGTTTGGAGGAGACCCAGTACTTC. The chain uses TRBV18 and TRBJ2-5; no firm D call. Germline assignment: CDR1 KGHSH and CDR2 LQKENI. The V and J ends lost 0 bases and 5 bases respectively, with 13 bases between them. The CDR3 is 15 amino acids.

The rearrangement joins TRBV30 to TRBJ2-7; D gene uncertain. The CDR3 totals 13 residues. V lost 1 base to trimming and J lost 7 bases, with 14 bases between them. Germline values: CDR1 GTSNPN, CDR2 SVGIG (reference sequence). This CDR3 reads CAWSAHSRLEQYF. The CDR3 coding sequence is TGTGCCTGGAGTGCCCACTCCCGGTTGGAGCAGTACTTC.

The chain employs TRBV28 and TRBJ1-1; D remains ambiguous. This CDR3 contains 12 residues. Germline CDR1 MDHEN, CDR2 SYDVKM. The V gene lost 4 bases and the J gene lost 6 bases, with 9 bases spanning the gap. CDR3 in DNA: TGTGCCAGCAGTTCCCCGGCGTCTGAAGCTTTCTTT. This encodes CASSSPASEAFF.

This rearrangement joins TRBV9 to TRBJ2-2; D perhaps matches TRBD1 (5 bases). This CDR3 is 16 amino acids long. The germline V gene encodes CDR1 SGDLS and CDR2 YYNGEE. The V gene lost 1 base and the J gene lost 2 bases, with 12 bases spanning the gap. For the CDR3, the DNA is TGTGCCAGCAGCGTATCCGGGCAGGGCAACACCGGGGAGCTGTTTTTT. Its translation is CASSVSGQGNTGELFF.

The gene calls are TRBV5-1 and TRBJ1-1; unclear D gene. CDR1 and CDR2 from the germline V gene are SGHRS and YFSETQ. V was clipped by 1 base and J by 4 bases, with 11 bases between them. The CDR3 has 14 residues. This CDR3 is CASSLQVQATEAFF. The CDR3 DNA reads TGCGCCAGCAGCTTGCAGGTCCAGGCCACTGAAGCTTTCTTT.

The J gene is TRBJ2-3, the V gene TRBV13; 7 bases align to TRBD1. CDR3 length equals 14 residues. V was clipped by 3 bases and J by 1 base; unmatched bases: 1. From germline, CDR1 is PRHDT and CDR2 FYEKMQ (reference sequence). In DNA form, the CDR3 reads TGTGCCAGCAGCTTCGGACAGGGCACAGATACGCAGTATTTT. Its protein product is CASSFGQGTDTQYF.